The entry below gives a single T cell receptor beta chain sequence along with its context. The antigen is not known. Germline V CDR1 and CDR2: MNHNY, SVGAGI (reference sequence). The junction had 4 bases not matched to a gene; V was cut back by 4 bases and J by 0 bases. The CDR3 spans 16 residues. This entry belongs to a study of cytomegalovirus exposure and HLA in healthy donors. On the study more broadly: Early on, a data release was issued that held approximately 92 million unique TCRs from HLA-typed donors.

Study findings and constraints: By a later analysis, the bulk of CMV-associated TCR beta chains appeared HLA-restricted. Sequence variants that were highly shared formed a cluster that was likely a sequencing artifact.

The PCR ran on 60 Vbeta and 13 Jbeta primers. Assay used: immunoSEQ multiplex PCR; TCRdb lists only in-frame clones, some missing. The profile shows 150,000 to 200,000 clones, about 84% of them singletons. V usage is TRBV6-6 and J usage is TRBJ2-4, with 9 bases identical to TRBD1. This TCR came from a woman in her 30s in good health and CMV-seropositive. The specimen sequenced was PBMCs. CDR3 in DNA: TGTGCCAGCAGTTCTGACAGGGGGACAGCCAAAAACATTCAGTACTTC. This sequence encodes CASSSDRGTAKNIQYF.